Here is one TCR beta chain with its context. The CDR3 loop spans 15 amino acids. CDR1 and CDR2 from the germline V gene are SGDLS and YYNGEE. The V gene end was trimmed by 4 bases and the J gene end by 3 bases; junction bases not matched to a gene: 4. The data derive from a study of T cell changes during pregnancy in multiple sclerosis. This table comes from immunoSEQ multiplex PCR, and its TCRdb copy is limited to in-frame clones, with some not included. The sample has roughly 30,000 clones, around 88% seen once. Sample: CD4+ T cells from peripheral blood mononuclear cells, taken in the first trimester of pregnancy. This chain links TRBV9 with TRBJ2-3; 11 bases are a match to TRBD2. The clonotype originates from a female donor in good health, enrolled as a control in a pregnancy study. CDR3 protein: CASSLAGGLTDTQYF. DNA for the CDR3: TGTGCCAGCAGCCTAGCGGGAGGACTTACAGATACGCAGTATTTT.